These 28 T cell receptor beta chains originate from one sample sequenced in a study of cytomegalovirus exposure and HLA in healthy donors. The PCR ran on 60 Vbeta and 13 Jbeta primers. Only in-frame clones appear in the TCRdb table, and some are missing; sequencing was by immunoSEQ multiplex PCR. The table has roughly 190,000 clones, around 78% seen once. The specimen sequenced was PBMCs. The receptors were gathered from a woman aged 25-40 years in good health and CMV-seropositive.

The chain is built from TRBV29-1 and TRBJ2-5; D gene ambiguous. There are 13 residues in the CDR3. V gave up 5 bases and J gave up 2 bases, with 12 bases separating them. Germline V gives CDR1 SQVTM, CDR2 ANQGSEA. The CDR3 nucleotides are TGCAGCGTTCAGTCCGTGATGCAAGAGACCCAGTACTTC. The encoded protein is CSVQSVMQETQYF.

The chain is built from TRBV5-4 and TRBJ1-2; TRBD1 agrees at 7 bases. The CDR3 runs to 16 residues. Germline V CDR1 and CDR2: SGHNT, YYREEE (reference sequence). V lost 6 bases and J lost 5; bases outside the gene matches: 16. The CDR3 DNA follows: TGTGCCAGCAAAACCGGGACAGCGGAGGGGAGGTATGGCTACACCTTC. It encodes CASKTGTAEGRYGYTF.

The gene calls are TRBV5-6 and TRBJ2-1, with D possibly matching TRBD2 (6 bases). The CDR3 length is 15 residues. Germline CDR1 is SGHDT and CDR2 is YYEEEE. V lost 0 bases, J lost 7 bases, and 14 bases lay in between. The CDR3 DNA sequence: TGTGCCAGCAGCTTGGTCCTTACTGGACTAAATGAGCAGTTCTTC. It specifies CASSLVLTGLNEQFF.

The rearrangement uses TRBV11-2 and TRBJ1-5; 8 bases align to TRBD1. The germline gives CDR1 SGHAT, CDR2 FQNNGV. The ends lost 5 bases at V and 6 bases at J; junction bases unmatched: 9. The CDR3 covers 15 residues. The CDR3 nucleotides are TGTGCCAGCAGCCCGGACAGGGTGGTTTTTCAGCCCCAGCATTTT. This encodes CASSPDRVVFQPQHF.

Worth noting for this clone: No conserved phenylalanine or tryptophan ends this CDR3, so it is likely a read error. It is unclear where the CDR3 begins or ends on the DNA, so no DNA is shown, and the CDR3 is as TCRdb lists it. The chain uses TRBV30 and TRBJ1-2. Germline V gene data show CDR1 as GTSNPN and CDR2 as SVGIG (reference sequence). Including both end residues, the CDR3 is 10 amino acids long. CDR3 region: CAGGLGLLST.

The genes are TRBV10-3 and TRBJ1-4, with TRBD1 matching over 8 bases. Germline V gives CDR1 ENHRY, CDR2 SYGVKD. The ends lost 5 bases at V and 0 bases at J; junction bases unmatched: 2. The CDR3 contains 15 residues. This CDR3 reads CAISQTGATNEKLFF. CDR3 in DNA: TGTGCCATCAGTCAGACAGGGGCAACTAATGAAAAACTGTTTTTT.

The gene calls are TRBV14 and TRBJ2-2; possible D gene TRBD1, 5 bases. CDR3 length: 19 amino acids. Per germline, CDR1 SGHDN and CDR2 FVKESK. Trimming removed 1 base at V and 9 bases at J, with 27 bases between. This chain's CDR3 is CASSQAQGLGGILRRELFF. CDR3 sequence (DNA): TGTGCCAGCAGCCAAGCCCAGGGCCTCGGTGGGATATTAAGGAGGGAGCTGTTTTTT. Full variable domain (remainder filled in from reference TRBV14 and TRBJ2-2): EAGVTQFPSHSVIEKGQTVTLRCDPISGHDNLYWYRRVMGKEIKFLLHFVKESKQDESGMPNNRFLAERTGGTYSTLKVQPAELEDSGVYFCASSQAQGLGGILRRELFFGEGSRLTVL.

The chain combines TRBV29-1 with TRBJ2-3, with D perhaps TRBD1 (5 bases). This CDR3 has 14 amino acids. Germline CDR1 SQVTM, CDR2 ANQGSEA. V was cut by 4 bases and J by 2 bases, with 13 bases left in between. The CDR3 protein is CSVAGSGDTDTQYF. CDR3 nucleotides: TGCAGCGTTGCAGGGTCAGGAGACACAGATACGCAGTATTTT.

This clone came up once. CDR3 amino acids: CASRRGTALYGYTF. The CDR3 region has the DNA TGTGCCAGCAGGCGCGGGACGGCCCTTTATGGCTACACCTTC. The rearrangement links TRBV28 to TRBJ1-2; perhaps TRBD1 as D (5 bases). Germline CDR1 is MDHEN and CDR2 is SYDVKM. The ends were cut back, 6 bases at V and 5 bases at J, with 16 bases in the middle. The CDR3 runs 14 residues.

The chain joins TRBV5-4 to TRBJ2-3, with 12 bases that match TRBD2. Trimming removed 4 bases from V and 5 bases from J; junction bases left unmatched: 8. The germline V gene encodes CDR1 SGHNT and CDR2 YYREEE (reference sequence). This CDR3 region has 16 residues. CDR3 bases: TGTGCCAGCAGCCGCGGGACTAGCGGGCGAGTAGATACGCAGTATTTT. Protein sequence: CASSRGTSGRVDTQYF.

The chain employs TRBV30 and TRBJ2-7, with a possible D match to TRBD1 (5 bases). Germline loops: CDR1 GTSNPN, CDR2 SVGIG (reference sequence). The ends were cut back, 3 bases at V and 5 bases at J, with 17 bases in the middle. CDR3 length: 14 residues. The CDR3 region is CAWRGQWGVDEQYF. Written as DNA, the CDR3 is TGTGCCTGGAGGGGGCAGTGGGGTGTGGACGAGCAGTACTTC.

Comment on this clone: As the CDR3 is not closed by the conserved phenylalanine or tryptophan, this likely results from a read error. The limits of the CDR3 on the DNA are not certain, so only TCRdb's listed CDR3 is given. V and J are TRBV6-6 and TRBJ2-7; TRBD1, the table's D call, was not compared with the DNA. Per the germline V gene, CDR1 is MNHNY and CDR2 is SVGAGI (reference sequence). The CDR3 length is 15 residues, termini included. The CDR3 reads CASRPRSGTGASGVL.

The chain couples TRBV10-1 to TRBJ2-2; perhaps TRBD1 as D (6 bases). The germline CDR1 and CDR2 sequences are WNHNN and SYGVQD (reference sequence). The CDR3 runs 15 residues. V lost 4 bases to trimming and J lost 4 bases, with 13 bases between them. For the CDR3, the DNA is TGCGCCAGCAGTGTGTCTACAGGGTCCACCGGGGAGCTGTTTTTT. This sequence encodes CASSVSTGSTGELFF.

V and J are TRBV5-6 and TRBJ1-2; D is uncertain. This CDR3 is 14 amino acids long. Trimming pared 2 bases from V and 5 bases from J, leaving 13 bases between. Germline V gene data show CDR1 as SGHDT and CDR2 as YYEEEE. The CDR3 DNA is TGTGCCAGCAGCTTCGGCGGGGTCGGATATGGCTACACCTTC. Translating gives CASSFGGVGYGYTF. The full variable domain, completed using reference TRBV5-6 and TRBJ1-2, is DAGVTQSPTHLIKTRGQQVTLRCSPKSGHDTVSWYQQALGQGPQFIFQYYEEEERQRGNFPDRFSGHQFPNYSSELNVNALLLGDSALYLCASSFGGVGYGYTFGSGTRLTVV.

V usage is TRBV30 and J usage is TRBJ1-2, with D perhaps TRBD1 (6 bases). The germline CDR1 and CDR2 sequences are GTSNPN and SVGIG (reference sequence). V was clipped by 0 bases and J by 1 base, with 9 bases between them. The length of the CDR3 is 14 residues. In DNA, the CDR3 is TGTGCCTGGAGTGTAGGACAGAGTAACTATGGCTACACCTTC. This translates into CAWSVGQSNYGYTF.

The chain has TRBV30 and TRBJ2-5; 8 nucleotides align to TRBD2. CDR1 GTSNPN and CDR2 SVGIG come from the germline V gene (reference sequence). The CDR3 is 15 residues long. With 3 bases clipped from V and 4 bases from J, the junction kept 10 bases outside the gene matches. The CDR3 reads CAWSVMDGGGETQYF. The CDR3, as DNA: TGTGCCTGGAGCGTAATGGACGGGGGGGGAGAGACCCAGTACTTC.

CDR3 sequence: CASSETLTGRSEQYF. DNA of the CDR3: TGTGCCAGCAGTGAAACCCTAACAGGGCGTAGCGAGCAGTACTTC. V usage is TRBV6-4 and J usage is TRBJ2-7, with D maybe TRBD1 (6 bases). From germline, CDR1 is MRHNA and CDR2 SNTAGT. The CDR3 runs to 15 residues. Trimming pared 3 bases from V and 6 bases from J, leaving 18 bases between.

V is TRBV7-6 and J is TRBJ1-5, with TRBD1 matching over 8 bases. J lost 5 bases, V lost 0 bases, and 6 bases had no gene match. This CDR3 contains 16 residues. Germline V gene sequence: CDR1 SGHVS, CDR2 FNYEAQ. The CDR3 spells CASSLAPGQVDQPQHF. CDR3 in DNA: TGTGCCAGCAGCTTAGCGCCGGGACAGGTGGATCAGCCCCAGCATTTT. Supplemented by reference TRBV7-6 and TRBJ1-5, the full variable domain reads GAGVSQSPRYKVTKRGQDVALRCDPISGHVSLYWYRQALGQGPEFLTYFNYEAQQDKSGLPNDRFSAERPEGSISTLTIQRTEQRDSAMYRCASSLAPGQVDQPQHFGDGTRLSIL.

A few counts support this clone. CDR3 sequence: CASGFVGSGIINEQFF. CDR3 nucleotide sequence: TGTGCTAGTGGTTTTGTAGGAAGCGGGATAATTAATGAGCAGTTCTTC. This sequence joins TRBV12-5 and TRBJ2-1, with TRBD2 identical over 7 bases. Germline V gives CDR1 LGHNT, CDR2 FRNRAP. The trim removed 3 bases at V and 7 bases at J, leaving 12 bases unmatched. This CDR3 is 16 amino acids long.

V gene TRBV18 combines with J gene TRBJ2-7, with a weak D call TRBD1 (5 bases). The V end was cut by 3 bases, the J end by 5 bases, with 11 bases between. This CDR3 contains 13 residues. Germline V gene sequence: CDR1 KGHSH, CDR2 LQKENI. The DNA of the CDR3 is TGTGCCAGCTCACCGAGGTTACAGGACGAGCAGTACTTC. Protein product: CASSPRLQDEQYF.

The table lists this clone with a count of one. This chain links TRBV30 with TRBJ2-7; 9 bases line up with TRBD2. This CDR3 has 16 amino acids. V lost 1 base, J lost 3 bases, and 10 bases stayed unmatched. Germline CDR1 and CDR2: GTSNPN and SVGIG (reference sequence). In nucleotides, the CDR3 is TGTGCCTGGAGTGCCACGGGACTAGCTTATGTCTACGAGCAGTACTTC. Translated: CAWSATGLAYVYEQYF. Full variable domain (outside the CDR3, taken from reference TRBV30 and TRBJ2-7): SQTIHQWPATLVQPVGSPLSLECTVEGTSNPNLYWYRQAAGRGLQLLFYSVGIGQISSEVPQNLSASRPQDRQFILSSKKLLLSDSGFYLCAWSATGLAYVYEQYFGPGTRLTVT.

The CDR3 is CSVDVAGQETQYF. CDR3 sequence (DNA): TGCAGCGTTGATGTGGCGGGACAAGAGACCCAGTACTTC. The chain links TRBV29-1 to TRBJ2-5, with a possible D match to TRBD2 (6 bases). Trimming took 3 bases from V and 2 from J, leaving 10 bases between them. The CDR3 covers 13 residues. CDR1 is SQVTM, CDR2 ANQGSEA, per germline.

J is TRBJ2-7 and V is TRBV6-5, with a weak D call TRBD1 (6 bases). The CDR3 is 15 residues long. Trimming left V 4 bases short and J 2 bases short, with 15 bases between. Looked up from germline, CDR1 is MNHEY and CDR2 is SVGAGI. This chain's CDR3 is CASSLDSFLTYEQYF. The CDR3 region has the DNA TGTGCCAGCAGTTTGGACAGTTTCTTAACCTACGAGCAGTACTTC.

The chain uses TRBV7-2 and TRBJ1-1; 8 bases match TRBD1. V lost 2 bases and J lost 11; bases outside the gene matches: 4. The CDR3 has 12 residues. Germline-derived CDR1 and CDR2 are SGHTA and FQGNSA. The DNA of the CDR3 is TGTGCCAGCAGCTTACAGGGGGCGGATGCTTTCTTT. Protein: CASSLQGADAFF.

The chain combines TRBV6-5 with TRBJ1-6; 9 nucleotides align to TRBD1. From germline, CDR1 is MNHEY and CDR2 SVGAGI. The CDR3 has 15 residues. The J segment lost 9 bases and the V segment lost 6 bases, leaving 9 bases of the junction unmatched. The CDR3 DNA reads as TGTGCCAGCAGGGACAAGGGGACAGGGCGTTCACCCCTCCACTTT. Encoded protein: CASRDKGTGRSPLHF.

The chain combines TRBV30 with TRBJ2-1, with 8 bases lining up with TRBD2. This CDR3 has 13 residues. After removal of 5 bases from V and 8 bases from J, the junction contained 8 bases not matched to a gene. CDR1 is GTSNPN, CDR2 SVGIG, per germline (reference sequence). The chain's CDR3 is CAWSGGQFDEQFF. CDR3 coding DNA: TGTGCCTGGTCGGGGGGGCAATTCGATGAGCAGTTCTTC.

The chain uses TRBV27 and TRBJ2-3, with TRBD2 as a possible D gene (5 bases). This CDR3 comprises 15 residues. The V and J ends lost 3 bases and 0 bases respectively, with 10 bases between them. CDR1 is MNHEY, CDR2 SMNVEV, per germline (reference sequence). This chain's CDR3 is CASSFVRGSTDTQYF. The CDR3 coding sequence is TGTGCCAGCAGTTTTGTACGGGGAAGCACAGATACGCAGTATTTT.

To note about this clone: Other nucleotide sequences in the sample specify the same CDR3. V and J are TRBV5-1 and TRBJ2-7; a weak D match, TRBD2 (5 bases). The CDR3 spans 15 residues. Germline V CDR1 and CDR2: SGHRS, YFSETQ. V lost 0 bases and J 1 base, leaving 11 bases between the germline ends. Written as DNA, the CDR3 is TGCGCCAGCAGCTTGGGGCTAGCTGTATCCTACGAGCAGTACTTC. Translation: CASSLGLAVSYEQYF.